This entry lists 17 T cell receptor beta chains sequenced from one sample in a study of OX40 agonist ivuxolimab in advanced cancers. TCRdb's copy holds only in-frame clones and misses some; the assay was immunoSEQ multiplex PCR. Of 12,000 or so clones listed, around 84% are singletons. The material was CD4+ or CD8+ T cells sorted from blood, obtained in a trial of the OX40 agonist ivuxolimab. Receptor source: an adult with an advanced solid tumor such as melanoma, head and neck, liver or kidney cancer.

The chain has TRBV6-5 and TRBJ2-3, with D possibly TRBD2 on 6 matching bases. CDR1 MNHEY and CDR2 SVGAGI come from the germline V gene. CDR3 size: 15 residues. The V end was cut by 2 bases, the J end by 1 base, with 10 bases between. The CDR3 spells CASSYIQRGTDTQYF. The CDR3, as DNA: TGTGCCAGCAGTTACATCCAGCGGGGCACAGATACGCAGTATTTT.

The chain has TRBV15 and TRBJ1-4; 7 bases fit TRBD1. There are 16 residues in the CDR3. J was trimmed by 5 bases and V by 2 bases; bases with no gene match: 8. Germline CDR1 and CDR2: LNHNV and YYDKDF (reference sequence). CDR3 protein: CATSRSTTGLNEKLFF. In DNA, the CDR3 is TGTGCCACCAGCAGATCCACGACAGGGTTGAATGAAAAACTGTTTTTT.

The rearrangement joins TRBV2 to TRBJ1-1; tentatively, D is TRBD1 (5 bases). V dropped 3 bases and J dropped 4 bases, with 9 bases sitting between them. The germline gives CDR1 SNHLY, CDR2 FYNNEI. CDR3 length: 13 amino acids. The CDR3 DNA follows: TGTGCCAGCAGTGAGGGGGGGGTCACTGAAGCTTTCTTT. Translated: CASSEGGVTEAFF.

The V call is TRBV7-8, the J call TRBJ2-1; D gene uncertain. Trimming left V 1 base short and J 2 bases short, with 3 bases between. The CDR3 runs 13 residues. Per germline, CDR1 SGHVS and CDR2 FQNEAQ. CDR3 nucleotide sequence: TGTGCCAGCAGCTTAGTTCCCTACAATGAGCAGTTCTTC. This sequence encodes CASSLVPYNEQFF.

This chain uses TRBV5-4 with TRBJ1-2; D is perhaps TRBD1 (6 bases). The germline gives CDR1 SGHNT, CDR2 YYREEE (reference sequence). Between the trimmed V and J ends, which lost 2 bases and 4 bases, there was a span of 9 bases. The CDR3 consists of 13 residues. Here the CDR3 DNA reads TGTGCCAGCAGCTTTCAGGGGAGCTATGGCTACACCTTC. Its protein is CASSFQGSYGYTF. The full variable domain, its missing parts supplied by reference TRBV5-4 and TRBJ1-2, is ETGVTQSPTHLIKTRGQQVTLRCSSQSGHNTVSWYQQALGQGPQFIFQYYREEENGRGNFPPRFSGLQFPNYSSELNVNALELDDSALYLCASSFQGSYGYTFGSGTRLTVV.

The genes are TRBV7-8 and TRBJ2-7, with D possibly being TRBD1 (5 bases). The CDR3 extends over 15 amino acids. Trimming cost V 1 base and J 2 bases, with 12 bases left between them. Germline-derived CDR1 and CDR2 are SGHVS and FQNEAQ. CDR3 DNA: TGTGCCAGCAGCTTAGACCCAGGGCACACCTACGAGCAGTACTTC. It translates to CASSLDPGHTYEQYF.

V and J are TRBV5-5 and TRBJ2-2; D may be TRBD1 (6 bases). The CDR3 runs 16 residues. Germline CDR1 and CDR2: SGHKS and YYEKEE (reference sequence). Trimming stripped 5 bases from V and 3 bases from J, with 17 bases between. The CDR3 DNA follows: TGTGCCAGCAGGAGCCGGGACATAACTCACACCGGGGAGCTGTTTTTT. As protein: CASRSRDITHTGELFF.

The chain is built from TRBV19 and TRBJ1-1; D is unclear. Germline V gene sequence: CDR1 LNHDA, CDR2 SQIVND (reference sequence). The CDR3 sequence is 15 residues long. V was cut by 5 bases and J by 1 base, with 14 bases left in between. The CDR3 bases are TGTGCCAGTAGTGCCCGACGCAGTTGGAACACTGAAGCTTTCTTT. It encodes CASSARRSWNTEAFF.

The CDR3 here is CASSGSAAGLRGYTF. The DNA for the CDR3 is TGTGCCAGCAGTGGTAGCGCAGCCGGTTTGAGGGGCTACACCTTC. The V call is TRBV6-5, the J call TRBJ1-2; D gene unclear. CDR1 and CDR2 (germline): MNHEY, SVGAGI. Trimming took 5 bases from V and 8 from J, leaving 21 bases between them. CDR3 size: 15 residues.

This clone is labeled as medium-sized. J is TRBJ2-3 and V is TRBV9, with 9 bases fitting TRBD2. CDR1 and CDR2 from the germline V gene are SGDLS and YYNGEE. V shed 0 bases, J shed 0 bases, and the junction held 5 bases outside the gene matches. This CDR3 contains 17 residues. The CDR3 coding sequence is TGTGCCAGCAGCGTAGGGAATGGACTAGCGAGCACAGATACGCAGTATTTT. It is translated as CASSVGNGLASTDTQYF.

The V and J genes are TRBV19 and TRBJ1-1, with TRBD1 as a possible D gene (6 bases). Germline V lookup: CDR1 LNHDA, CDR2 SQIVND (reference sequence). V lost 5 bases and J lost 1, with 11 bases in between. The CDR3 has 14 amino acids. The CDR3 protein is CASSWGGGNTEAFF. CDR3 coding DNA: TGTGCCAGTAGTTGGGGGGGCGGGAACACTGAAGCTTTCTTT.

The chain combines TRBV6-1 with TRBJ2-7; either TRBD1 or TRBD2 may supply D (5 bases each). Germline V gene lookup returns CDR1 MNHNS and CDR2 SASEGT. CDR3 length: 13 residues. V lost 6 bases, J lost 0 bases, and 9 bases lay in between. CDR3 DNA: TGTGCCAGCAGCCGGGACGGCTCCTACGAGCAGTACTTC. Protein product: CASSRDGSYEQYF.

This rearrangement joins TRBV12-5 to TRBJ1-1; no clear D. This CDR3 spans 11 amino acids. Looked up from germline, CDR1 is LGHNT and CDR2 is FRNRAP. The germline V and J ends were trimmed by 1 base and 7 bases, with 4 bases remaining between them. Written as DNA, the CDR3 is TGTGCTAGTGGTTTGGGGTTTGAAGCTTTCTTT. It yields the protein CASGLGFEAFF.

The rearrangement uses TRBV12-5 and TRBJ2-5; D possibly corresponds to TRBD2 (7 bases). Germline values: CDR1 LGHNT, CDR2 FRNRAP. The CDR3 runs to 17 residues. V lost 9 bases and J lost 1, with 24 bases in between. CDR3 coding DNA: TGTGCTAGCGCCTACCTGCTGGGGCGGGGGCCCCAAGAGACCCAGTACTTC. Protein: CASAYLLGRGPQETQYF.

The chain links TRBV10-3 to TRBJ1-3; 8 nucleotides line up with TRBD1. Germline CDR1 ENHRY, CDR2 SYGVKD. The V and J ends lost 6 bases and 2 bases, in that order; junction bases with no gene match: 3. The CDR3 is made up of 14 amino acids. This CDR3 reads CAIRDRGPGNTIYF. The CDR3 nucleotides are TGTGCCATCAGAGACAGGGGCCCTGGAAACACCATATATTTT.

This clone has a single count. The J gene is TRBJ2-7, the V gene TRBV5-6, with a tentative D call TRBD1 (5 bases). CDR1 is SGHDT, CDR2 YYEEEE, per germline. Trimming shortened V by 5 bases and J by 3 bases, and 9 bases separated the two germline ends. The CDR3 is made up of 12 amino acids. The CDR3 DNA follows: TGTGCCAGCAGGAAAGACAGCTACGAGCAGTACTTC. It specifies CASRKDSYEQYF.

This chain joins TRBV29-1 and TRBJ2-7, with D uncertain. V lost 6 bases and J 4 bases, leaving 10 bases between the germline ends. Per the germline V gene, CDR1 is SQVTM and CDR2 is ANQGSEA. This CDR3 region has 11 residues. CDR3 in DNA: TGCAGCGTCATGACTGGGTACGAGCAGTACTTC. Protein: CSVMTGYEQYF.